The 13 T cell receptor beta chains listed next were all sequenced from one sample in a study of regulatory T cells in long-lasting Graves disease. As for time point: persistent/refractory GD, antithyroid drugs over 5 years with positive TRAb. From PBMCs, RNA was extracted and then used to make the TCR library. Arm-PCR of CDR3 regions and iRepertoire HTBI primers were used to build TCR beta libraries. MiXCR, run by TCRdb on the multiplex PCR reads, gives a single entry per CDR3 protein. The profile shows roughly 430,000 distinct CDR3 sequences, roughly 21% of them singletons. Sequencing used peripheral blood mononuclear cells (PBMCs), obtained when the disease was refractory, from a patient treated with antithyroid drugs. The source is a female donor with Graves disease.

The V call is TRBV30, the J call TRBJ1-3, with D unresolved. Trimming took off 3 bases at V and 0 bases at J, with 6 bases between the two ends. In germline, CDR1 is GTSNPN, CDR2 SVGIG (reference sequence). This CDR3 has 13 residues. CDR3 residues: CAWSENSGNTIYF. The CDR3 DNA reads TGTGCCTGGAGCGAAAACTCTGGAAACACCATATATTTT.

The chain links TRBV5-4 to TRBJ1-4; the D is unclear. Trimming stripped 0 bases from V and 4 bases from J, with 10 bases between. Germline-derived CDR1 and CDR2 are SGHNT and YYREEE (reference sequence). The length of the CDR3 is 15 residues. CDR3 bases: TGTGCCAGCAGCTTGGAAGGGAGATATAATGAAAAACTGTTTTTT. Amino acid sequence: CASSLEGRYNEKLFF.

The CDR3 coding sequence is TGCGCCAGCAGCTTGACCAGGGGGTCAGAGACCCAGTACTTC. Amino acid sequence: CASSLTRGSETQYF. This chain joins TRBV5-1 and TRBJ2-5, with 7 bases fitting TRBD1. The V gene's germline CDR1 is SGHRS and CDR2 YFSETQ. Trimming at V came to 1 base and at J to 4 bases, leaving 4 bases not matched to a gene. This CDR3 is built from 14 residues.

This clonotype was counted many times. The rearrangement uses TRBV24-1 and TRBJ1-5, with D perhaps TRBD1 (5 bases). The CDR3 has 13 residues. The V gene lost 7 bases and the J gene lost 5 bases, with 11 bases spanning the gap. Germline CDR1 KGHDR, CDR2 SFDVKD. The CDR3 spells CATSPDSDQPQHF. As DNA, the CDR3 is TGTGCCACCAGCCCAGACAGTGATCAGCCCCAGCATTTT.

In DNA form, the CDR3 reads TGCAGTGCTAGATTTGGCACTGAAGCTTTCTTT. This gives the protein CSARFGTEAFF. The V and J genes are TRBV20-1 and TRBJ1-1; D not resolved. With 2 bases removed from V and 4 bases from J, the gap between germline ends came to 5 bases. The CDR3 is 11 amino acids. The germline V gene encodes CDR1 DFQATT and CDR2 SNEGSKA (reference sequence).

This clonotype was picked up many times. The J gene is TRBJ2-7, the V gene TRBV10-2; D tentatively reads TRBD1 or TRBD2 (5 bases each). Germline assignment: CDR1 WSHSY and CDR2 SAAADI. Deletions cut 6 bases from V and 7 bases from J, with 13 bases between. The CDR3 loop spans 12 amino acids. The CDR3 sequence: CASRGEIPEQYF. The CDR3 region has the DNA TGCGCCAGCAGAGGGGAGATACCAGAGCAGTACTTC.

In DNA, the CDR3 is TGCAGTGCTAGAGATAGGTGGGGACAGGGAGTCACTGAAGCTTTCTTT. Translation gives CSARDRWGQGVTEAFF. This chain uses TRBV20-1 with TRBJ1-1; 9 bases are shared with TRBD1. V dropped 0 bases and J dropped 4; count of bases not matched to a gene: 9. Germline V lookup: CDR1 DFQATT, CDR2 SNEGSKA (reference sequence). CDR3 size: 16 residues.

This clonotype has a count of ten or more. CDR3: CASSSTGAGANVLTF. The DNA for the CDR3 is TGTGCCAGCAGCTCTACAGGAGCCGGGGCCAACGTCCTGACTTTC. The chain combines TRBV11-2 with TRBJ2-6; D may be TRBD1 (5 bases). In germline, CDR1 is SGHAT, CDR2 FQNNGV. The CDR3 length is 15 residues. V lost 4 bases and J lost 4, with 11 bases in between.

In its sample, this clonotype was seen a few times. The genes are TRBV13 and TRBJ2-5, with TRBD1 identical over 7 bases. Trimming took 5 bases from V and 3 from J; bases not matched to a gene: 6. This CDR3 contains 14 residues. Germline loops: CDR1 PRHDT, CDR2 FYEKMQ (reference sequence). The CDR3 nucleotides read TGTGCCAGCAGCAATCGGGACAGAAAAGAGACCCAGTACTTC. Protein: CASSNRDRKETQYF.

This clonotype was counted ten times or more. CDR3 in DNA: TGCGCCAGCACTGAATGGGGGAGTCGGGACTACGAGCAGTACTTC. It codes for CASTEWGSRDYEQYF. This chain joins TRBV5-1 and TRBJ2-7; D tentatively fits TRBD1 or TRBD2 (5 bases each). V lost 6 bases, J lost 3 bases, and 19 bases lay in between. The CDR3 consists of 15 residues. CDR1 is SGHRS and CDR2 is YFSETQ in the germline V gene.

This clonotype was detected many times. The chain joins TRBV12-3 or TRBV12-4 to TRBJ2-7; 9 nucleotides line up with TRBD1. V lost 6 bases and J lost 5; bases outside the gene matches: 8. The CDR3 loop spans 14 amino acids. The CDR3 nucleotides are TGTGCCAGCAGCCCCGGGGACAGGGACCACGAGCAGTACTTC. Protein product: CASSPGDRDHEQYF.

On this clonotype: The likely explanation is a read error, given a far larger clone one base away. The chain employs TRBV12-3 or TRBV12-4 and TRBJ2-4; D might be TRBD2 (6 bases). Trimming took off 5 bases at V and 8 bases at J, with 25 bases between the two ends. The CDR3 runs 17 residues. CDR3 residues: CASSPSGLEVMVDIQYF. CDR3 nucleotides: TGTGCCAGCAGTCCGAGCGGGTTGGAGGTGATGGTCGACATTCAGTACTTC.

This clonotype appeared a few times. The chain recombines TRBV19 with TRBJ1-2, with D perhaps TRBD1 (5 bases). V was shortened by 7 bases and J by 1 base, with 16 bases between the two germline ends. This CDR3 is built from 15 residues. Per the germline V gene, CDR1 is LNHDA and CDR2 is SQIVND (reference sequence). CDR3 protein: CASTDAGTGNYGYTF. As DNA, the CDR3 is TGTGCCAGTACCGATGCCGGGACTGGTAACTATGGCTACACCTTC.